This T cell receptor (beta chain) was captured in a study of blood T cell repertoires in COVID-19. Germline V lookup: CDR1 SEHNR, CDR2 FQNEAQ (reference sequence). The V end was cut by 7 bases, the J end by 7 bases, with 14 bases between. CDR3 length: 14 residues. Sequencing used immunoSEQ multiplex PCR; TCRdb keeps in-frame clones, though not all of them. The table includes fewer than 250,000 clones, 75% to 85% detected once. The TCR was taken from a woman between 50 and 59 years old with acute COVID-19. Sequencing used PBMCs or T cells enriched from blood (not recorded which). The chain joins TRBV7-9 to TRBJ1-6; D is unresolved. The DNA of the CDR3 is TGTGCCAGCATGGCCGGGATGTGGAATTCACCCCTCCACTTT. As protein: CASMAGMWNSPLHF.